One and the same sample provided the 6 T cell receptor beta chains below, sequenced in a study of blood T cell repertoires in COVID-19. Only in-frame clones appear in the TCRdb table, and some are missing; sequencing was by immunoSEQ multiplex PCR. This repertoire shows roughly 320,000 clones, 75% to 90% found once; its top ten account for roughly 6.1%. Material: peripheral blood. These receptors were taken from a woman between 45 and 60 years old with COVID-19, enrolled during active disease.

DNA of the CDR3: TGCGCCAGCAGCTCTATGACAGGGACTGGAAACACCATATATTTT. It codes for CASSSMTGTGNTIYF. The rearrangement links TRBV5-1 to TRBJ1-3; 7 nucleotides line up with TRBD1. The CDR3 extends over 15 amino acids. V lost 3 bases to trimming and J lost 2 bases; unmatched junction nucleotides: 5. Germline values: CDR1 SGHRS, CDR2 YFSETQ.

The chain recombines TRBV9 with TRBJ1-3; no clear D. The V end lost 3 bases, the J end lost 0 bases, and 7 bases lay between the germline ends. Germline CDR1 reads SGDLS; CDR2 reads YYNGEE. The CDR3 is 14 amino acids. Here the CDR3 reads CASSAGNSGNTIYF. CDR3 DNA sequence: TGTGCCAGCAGCGCCGGGAACTCTGGAAACACCATATATTTT.

This chain uses TRBV10-1 with TRBJ2-2; D may be TRBD2 (6 bases). The CDR3 extends over 16 amino acids. Germline V CDR1 and CDR2: WNHNN, SYGVQD (reference sequence). V lost 5 bases, J lost 0 bases, and 13 bases lay in between. CDR3 protein: CASSSYSGTNTGELFF. The CDR3 nucleotides are TGCGCCAGCAGTTCCTATAGCGGAACGAACACCGGGGAGCTGTTTTTT.

CDR3 sequence reads: CATSDRGNNQPQHF. In DNA form, the CDR3 reads TGTGCCACCAGCGACAGGGGGAATAATCAGCCCCAGCATTTT. This chain connects TRBV24-1 to TRBJ1-5; TRBD1 matches at 9 bases. The J segment lost 4 bases and the V segment lost 7 bases, leaving 4 bases of the junction unmatched. The CDR3 is made up of 14 amino acids. Germline V gives CDR1 KGHDR, CDR2 SFDVKD.

This clone was seen a handful of times. The rearrangement links TRBV11-3 to TRBJ2-7; 11 bases are a match to TRBD2. With 3 bases clipped from V and 5 bases from J, the junction kept 6 bases outside the gene matches. The length of the CDR3 is 15 residues. CDR1 SGHNT and CDR2 YENEEA come from the germline V gene. In DNA form, the CDR3 reads TGTGCCAGCAGCTTTAGCGGGAGGGCATGGGACGAGCAGTACTTC. Translation: CASSFSGRAWDEQYF.

The CDR3 sequence is CASSFGTSREVAYEQYF. CDR3 bases: TGCGCCAGCAGCTTCGGGACTAGCCGGGAGGTAGCCTACGAGCAGTACTTC. The chain joins TRBV5-1 to TRBJ2-7; 9 bases agree with TRBD2. This CDR3 is 17 amino acids long. Germline V gene lookup returns CDR1 SGHRS and CDR2 YFSETQ. The trim removed 2 bases at V and 2 bases at J, leaving 11 bases unmatched.